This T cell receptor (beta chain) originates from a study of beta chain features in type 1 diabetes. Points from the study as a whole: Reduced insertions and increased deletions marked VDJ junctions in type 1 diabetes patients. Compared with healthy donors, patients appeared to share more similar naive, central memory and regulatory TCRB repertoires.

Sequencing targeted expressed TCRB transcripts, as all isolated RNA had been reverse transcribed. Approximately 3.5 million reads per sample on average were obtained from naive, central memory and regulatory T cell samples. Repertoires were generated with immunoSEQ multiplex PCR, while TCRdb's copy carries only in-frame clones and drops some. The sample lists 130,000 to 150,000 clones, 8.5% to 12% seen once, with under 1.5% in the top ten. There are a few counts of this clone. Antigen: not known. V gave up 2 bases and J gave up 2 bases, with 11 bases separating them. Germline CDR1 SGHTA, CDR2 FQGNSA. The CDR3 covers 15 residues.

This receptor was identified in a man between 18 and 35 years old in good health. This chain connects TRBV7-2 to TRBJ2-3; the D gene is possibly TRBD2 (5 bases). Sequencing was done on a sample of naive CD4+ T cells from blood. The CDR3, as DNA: TGTGCCAGCAGCTTATCCGGACTCGACACAGATACGCAGTATTTT. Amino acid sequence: CASSLSGLDTDTQYF.